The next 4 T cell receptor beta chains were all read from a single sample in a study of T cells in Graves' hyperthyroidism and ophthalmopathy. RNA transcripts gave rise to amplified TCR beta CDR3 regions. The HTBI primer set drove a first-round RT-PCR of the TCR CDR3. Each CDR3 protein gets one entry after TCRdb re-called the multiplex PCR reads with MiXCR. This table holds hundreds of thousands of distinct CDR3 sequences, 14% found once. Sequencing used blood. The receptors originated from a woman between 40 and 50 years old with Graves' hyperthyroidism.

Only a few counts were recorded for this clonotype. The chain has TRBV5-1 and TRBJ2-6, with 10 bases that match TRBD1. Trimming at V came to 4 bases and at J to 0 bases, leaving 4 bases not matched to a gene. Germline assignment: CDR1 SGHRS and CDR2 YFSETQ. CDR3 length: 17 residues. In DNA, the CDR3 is TGCGCCAGCAGCCCGGGACAGGGGAGCTCTGGGGCCAACGTCCTGACTTTC. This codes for CASSPGQGSSGANVLTF. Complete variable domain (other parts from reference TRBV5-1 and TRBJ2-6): KAGVTQTPRYLIKTRGQQVTLSCSPISGHRSVSWYQQTPGQGLQFLFEYFSETQRNKGNFPGRFSGRQFSNSRSEMNVSTLELGDSALYLCASSPGQGSSGANVLTFGAGSRLTVL.

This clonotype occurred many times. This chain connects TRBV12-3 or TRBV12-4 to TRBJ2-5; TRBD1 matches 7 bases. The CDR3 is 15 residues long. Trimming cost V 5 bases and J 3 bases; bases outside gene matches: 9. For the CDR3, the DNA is TGTGCCAGCAGTCCTTGGGACAGTCGAAAAGAGACCCAGTACTTC. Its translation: CASSPWDSRKETQYF.

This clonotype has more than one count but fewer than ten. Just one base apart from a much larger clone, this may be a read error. CDR3 residues: CASGHYEQYF. The CDR3 DNA is TGTGCCAGCGGTCACTACGAGCAGTACTTC. V gene TRBV27 combines with J gene TRBJ2-7, with D unclear. The CDR3 length is 10 residues. V was cut by 8 bases and J by 3 bases, with 5 bases left in between. Germline assignment: CDR1 MNHEY and CDR2 SMNVEV (reference sequence).

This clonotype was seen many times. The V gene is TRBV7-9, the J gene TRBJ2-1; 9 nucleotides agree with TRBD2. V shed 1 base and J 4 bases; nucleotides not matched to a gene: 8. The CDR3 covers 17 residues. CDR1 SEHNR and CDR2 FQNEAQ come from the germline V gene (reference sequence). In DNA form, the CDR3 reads TGTGCCAGCAGCTTAGGGCTAGCGGGACTAGATTACAATGAGCAGTTCTTC. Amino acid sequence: CASSLGLAGLDYNEQFF.